The sequence of this T cell receptor (beta chain) was determined in a study of cytomegalovirus exposure and HLA in healthy donors. Trimming pared 1 base from V and 4 bases from J, leaving 8 bases between. The CDR3 covers 13 residues. Germline V lookup: CDR1 SGHNT, CDR2 YYREEE (reference sequence). As for the donors, each was a healthy bone marrow donor. As concerns this clone: Its antigen is unknown.

General study results and limits: CMV serostatus was the only recorded immune exposure for donors. TCR beta sequences reportedly predicted most subjects' HLA-A and HLA-B alleles accurately.

Researchers ran the PCR with 60 Vbeta and 13 Jbeta primers. The assay was immunoSEQ multiplex PCR, and TCRdb's table has in-frame clones only and misses some. The table lists roughly 160,000 clones, approximately 80% of them singletons. This sequence was found in a male donor in good health and CMV-seronegative. The gene calls are TRBV5-4 and TRBJ1-1; D is unclear. Sequenced material: PBMCs. CDR3: CASSLMGGTEAFF. The CDR3 DNA follows: TGTGCCAGCAGCTTGATGGGAGGCACTGAAGCTTTCTTT. The full variable domain, in which reference TRBV5-4 and TRBJ1-1 provide the parts outside the CDR3, is ETGVTQSPTHLIKTRGQQVTLRCSSQSGHNTVSWYQQALGQGPQFIFQYYREEENGRGNFPPRFSGLQFPNYSSELNVNALELDDSALYLCASSLMGGTEAFFGQGTRLTVV.